The entry below describes one TCR beta chain. This sample is drawn from a study of shared clonotypes between healthy human individuals. The ends were cut back, 1 base at V and 5 bases at J, with 6 bases in the middle. The CDR3 runs to 12 residues. In germline, CDR1 is PRHDT, CDR2 FYEKMQ (reference sequence). Positive CCR7 selection of CD45RO-negative cells yielded the naive CD8 cells, and terminally differentiated effector memory CD45RA+ cells were excluded. Replicate PCRs from sorted subsets contained around 190 ng DNA, which is around 30,000 T cell genomes. Measured with immunoSEQ multiplex PCR; TCRdb has only the in-frame clones, and not every one. Among around 700,000 clones listed, under 95% were seen once.

This receptor was obtained from a man aged 25 to 45 in good health. Source material: naive CD8+ T cells sorted from blood. This chain joins TRBV13 and TRBJ2-7; unclear D gene. CDR3 nucleotide sequence: TGTGCCAGCAGCTTAGACTGGGACGAGCAGTACTTC. Translation gives CASSLDWDEQYF.